This TCR beta chain came from a study of shared clonotypes between healthy human individuals. About the study: The donor group consisted of a couple of women and three men, aged 18 to 49.

It was into CD45RA+ naive and CD45RA-negative memory subsets that the CD4+ cells were split. Only in-frame clones appear in the TCRdb table, and some are missing; sequencing was by immunoSEQ multiplex PCR. Here the sample spans 1,500,000 or so clones, around 98.5% being singletons. Germline CDR1 KGHSH, CDR2 LQKENI. V shed 8 bases, J shed 10 bases, and the junction held 9 bases outside the gene matches. This CDR3 spans 13 amino acids. This chain links TRBV18 with TRBJ1-4, with 8 bases that match TRBD1. Sequenced input: naive CD4+ T cells sorted from blood. Indicated subset: CD45RA+ positively selected. The sequence was collected from a man aged 25-40 years in good health. CDR3 sequence: CASTSTGDVKLFF. As DNA, the CDR3 is TGTGCCAGCACATCGACAGGGGATGTAAAACTGTTTTTT.